This T cell receptor beta chain was documented in a study of regulatory T cells in long-lasting Graves disease. Whole-study results and caveats: It was in persistent disease that TRBV28, TRBJ1-2 and TRBJ2-5 were favored.

About this clonotype itself: Its cognate antigen is unknown.

CDR1 and CDR2 from the germline V gene are SGHDT and YYEEEE. There are 17 residues in the CDR3. V lost 0 bases and J lost 7; bases outside the gene matches: 8. Time point here: newly diagnosed GD, antithyroid drugs for less than 3 months. Following extraction of RNA from PBMCs, that RNA was used to make the TCR library. The patients were enrolled through endocrinology in Xi'an, China. Building the TCR beta libraries relied on iRepertoire HTBI primers, and CDR3 regions underwent Arm-PCR. As handled by the study authors: Analysis of the samples identified more than 60 TRBV and more than eleven TRBJ segments. TCRdb ran MiXCR on the multiplex PCR reads and lists one entry per CDR3 protein. The V and J calls were determined by TCRdb, not by the authors. The sample lists 510,000 or so distinct CDR3 sequences, approximately 12% occurring once. This same sample was also part of a study on T cells in Graves' hyperthyroidism and ophthalmopathy.

The source of this sequence is a woman younger than 45 with Graves disease. Sequenced material: peripheral blood mononuclear cells (PBMCs), taken at new diagnosis, from a patient treated with antithyroid drugs. This rearrangement joins TRBV5-6 to TRBJ1-4; 11 nucleotides align to TRBD1. CDR3 in amino acids: CASSLAGQGAAGEKLFF. The CDR3 DNA follows: TGTGCCAGCAGCTTGGCCGGACAGGGGGCTGCGGGTGAAAAACTGTTTTTT.